The rows below give T cell receptor beta chains drawn from one sample of a study of blood T cell repertoires in COVID-19. Produced via immunoSEQ multiplex PCR; TCRdb's table is partial and in-frame only. Seen here are about 76,000 clones, 75% to 90% observed once, and the top ten hold 15% to 20%. The sample consisted of peripheral blood. These receptors originate from a human donor in a cohort sampled during active COVID-19. CDR3s include the opening cysteine and the closing phenylalanine or tryptophan. Fields, in order: D gene, J gene, V gene, clone size, CDR3 DNA, CDR3 protein. A D gene is named only where the DNA matches it firmly. Clone size is given for some rows only: seen once, a few or many times, or a class if the clone is expanded.

>-|TRBJ1-5|TRBV28|-
TGTGCCAGCACCTCCCCGGACAGTCTCAATCAGCCCCAGCATTTT
CASTSPDSLNQPQHF
>TRBD2|TRBJ2-1|TRBV6-6|-
TGTGCCAGCAGCGCCCCAGGGACTAGCGGTCAGGGGGAGCAGTTCTTC
CASSAPGTSGQGEQFF
>TRBD2|TRBJ2-1|TRBV7-3|few
TGTGCCAGCAGCTTAACTAGCGGGGGCTCCTACAATGAGCAGTTCTTC
CASSLTSGGSYNEQFF
>-|TRBJ2-3|TRBV10-3|-
TGTGCCATCAGTGAAGGCGGGATGAGCACAGATACGCAGTATTTT
CAISEGGMSTDTQYF
>-|TRBJ2-7|TRBV6-4|-
TGTGCCAGCAGTGACTCGACCAGGGATTACTACGAGCAGTACTTC
CASSDSTRDYYEQYF
>TRBD1|TRBJ1-6|TRBV9|-
TGTGCCAGCAGCGCCTGGGACAGCTCCTATAATTCACCCCTCCACTTT
CASSAWDSSYNSPLHF
>TRBD2|TRBJ2-5|TRBV19|-
TGTGCCAGTAGTATCACTAGCGGGAGGGCCCGGGAGACCCAGTACTTC
CASSITSGRARETQYF
>-|TRBJ1-4|TRBV21-1|-
TGTGCCAGCAGCCTTCGGACAGGGGGAGTTGAAAAACTGTTTTTT
CASSLRTGGVEKLFF
>-|TRBJ1-1|TRBV7-2|-
TGTGCCAGCAGCTCACAGCGGGACACTGAAGCTTTCTTT
CASSSQRDTEAFF
>-|TRBJ1-5|TRBV5-6|-
TGTGCCAGCAGCCACGGGGGGGTAGCACGGCAGCCCCAGCATTTT
CASSHGGVARQPQHF
>TRBD1|TRBJ2-2|TRBV7-2|-
TGTGCCAGCAGCTTAAGCAGGGGGCGCGCCGGGGAGCTGTTTTTT
CASSLSRGRAGELFF
>-|TRBJ1-1|TRBV18|-
TGTGCCAGCTCACCAAGGGGGAACACTGAAGCTTTCTTT
CASSPRGNTEAFF
>-|TRBJ2-7|TRBV3-1/TRBV3-2|-
TGTGCCAGCAGCCAGGCGGCGGGGGAGCAGTACTTC
CASSQAAGEQYF
>TRBD1|TRBJ2-6|TRBV28|-
TGTGCCAGCAGTTCCGGACAGGGGGCGACGGGGGCCAACGTCCTGACTTTC
CASSSGQGATGANVLTF
>-|TRBJ1-3|TRBV6-6|once
TGTGCCAGCAGTCCCCCCCCGACAGTTGGAAACACCATATATTTT
CASSPPPTVGNTIYF
>TRBD1|TRBJ2-7|TRBV4-1|few
TGCGCCAGCAGCCAAGTTCCGGGACAGACCACCTACGAGCAGTACTTC
CASSQVPGQTTYEQYF
>-|TRBJ1-2|TRBV14|-
TGTGCCAGCAGCCAAGATCCGGCAGGGGAGAGCTATGGCTACACCTTC
CASSQDPAGESYGYTF
>TRBD1|TRBJ2-1|TRBV11-3|-
TGTGCCAGCAGCTTAGAGTTCGGGACAGGGATAGGGAATGAGCAGTTCTTC
CASSLEFGTGIGNEQFF
>TRBD1|TRBJ2-7|TRBV19|-
TGTGCCAGCGGGGGACAGGGGATCAACGAGCAGTACTTC
CASGGQGINEQYF
>TRBD1|TRBJ1-6|TRBV11-3|-
TGTGCCAGCAGCTTTACAGGGGATGGGAATTCACCCCTCCACTTT
CASSFTGDGNSPLHF
>TRBD1|TRBJ1-3|TRBV28|-
TGTGCCAGCAGTTTCCAGATGGGACAGGGTAGAGACACCATATATTTT
CASSFQMGQGRDTIYF